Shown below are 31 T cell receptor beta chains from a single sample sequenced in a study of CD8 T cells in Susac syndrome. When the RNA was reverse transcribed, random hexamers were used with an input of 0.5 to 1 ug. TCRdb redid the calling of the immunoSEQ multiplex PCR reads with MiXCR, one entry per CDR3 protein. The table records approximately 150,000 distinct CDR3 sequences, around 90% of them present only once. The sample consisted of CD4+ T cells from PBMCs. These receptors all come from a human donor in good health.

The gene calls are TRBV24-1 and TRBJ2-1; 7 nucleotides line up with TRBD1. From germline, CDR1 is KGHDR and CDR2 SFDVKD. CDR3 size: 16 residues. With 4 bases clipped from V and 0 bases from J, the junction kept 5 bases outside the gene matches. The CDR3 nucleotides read TGTGCCACCAGTGAGAAGGACAGGAGCTCCTACAATGAGCAGTTCTTC. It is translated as CATSEKDRSSYNEQFF.

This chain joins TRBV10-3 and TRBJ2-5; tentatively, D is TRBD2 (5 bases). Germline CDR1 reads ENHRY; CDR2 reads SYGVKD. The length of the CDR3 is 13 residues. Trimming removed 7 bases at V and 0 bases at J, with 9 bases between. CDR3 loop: CAITPGDQETQYF. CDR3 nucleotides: TGTGCCATCACCCCCGGGGACCAAGAGACCCAGTACTTC.

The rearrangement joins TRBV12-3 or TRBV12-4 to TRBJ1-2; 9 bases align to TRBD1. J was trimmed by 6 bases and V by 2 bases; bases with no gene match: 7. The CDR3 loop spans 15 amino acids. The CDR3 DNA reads TGTGCCAGCAGTTTATCTGACCGGACAGGGGATGGCTACACCTTC. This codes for CASSLSDRTGDGYTF.

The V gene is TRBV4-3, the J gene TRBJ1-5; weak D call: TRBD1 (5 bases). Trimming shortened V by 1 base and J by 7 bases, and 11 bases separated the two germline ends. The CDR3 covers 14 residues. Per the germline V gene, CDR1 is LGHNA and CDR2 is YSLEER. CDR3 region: CASSQGIGDQPQHF. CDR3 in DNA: TGCGCCAGCAGCCAAGGTATCGGGGACCAGCCCCAGCATTTT.

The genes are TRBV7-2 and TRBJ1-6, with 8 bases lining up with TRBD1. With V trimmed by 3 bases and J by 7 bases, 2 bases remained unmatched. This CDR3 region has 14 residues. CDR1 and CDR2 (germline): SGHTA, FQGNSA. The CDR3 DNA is TGTGCCAGCAGCTTCCGACAGGGGAATTCACCCCTCCACTTT. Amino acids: CASSFRQGNSPLHF.

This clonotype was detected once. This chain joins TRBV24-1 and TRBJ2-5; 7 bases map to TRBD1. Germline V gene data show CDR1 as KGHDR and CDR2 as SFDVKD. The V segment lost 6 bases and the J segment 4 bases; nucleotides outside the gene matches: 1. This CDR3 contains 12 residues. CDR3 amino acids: CATSRGPETQYF. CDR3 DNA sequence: TGTGCCACCAGTAGGGGGCCAGAGACCCAGTACTTC.

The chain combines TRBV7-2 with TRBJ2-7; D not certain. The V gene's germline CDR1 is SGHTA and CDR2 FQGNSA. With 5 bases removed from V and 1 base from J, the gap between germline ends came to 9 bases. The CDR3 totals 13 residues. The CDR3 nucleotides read TGTGCCAGCAGCGCGTGGACGTCCTACGAGCAGTACTTC. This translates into CASSAWTSYEQYF.

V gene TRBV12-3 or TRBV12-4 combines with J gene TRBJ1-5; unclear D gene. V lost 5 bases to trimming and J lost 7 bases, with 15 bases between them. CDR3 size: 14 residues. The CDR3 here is CASSPSNRRQPQHF. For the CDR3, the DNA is TGTGCCAGCAGTCCCTCGAATCGGCGGCAGCCCCAGCATTTT.

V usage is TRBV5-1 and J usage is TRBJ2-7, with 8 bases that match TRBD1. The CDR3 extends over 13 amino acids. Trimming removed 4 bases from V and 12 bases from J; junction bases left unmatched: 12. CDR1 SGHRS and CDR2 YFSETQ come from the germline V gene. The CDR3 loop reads CASSIGQGSTVYF. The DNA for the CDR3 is TGCGCCAGCAGCATCGGACAGGGTTCGACCGTGTACTTC.

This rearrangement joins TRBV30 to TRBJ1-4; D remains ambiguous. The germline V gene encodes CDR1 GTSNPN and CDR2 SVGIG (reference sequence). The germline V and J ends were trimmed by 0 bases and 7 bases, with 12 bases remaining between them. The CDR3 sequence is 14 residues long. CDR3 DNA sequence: TGTGCCTGGAGTGTATCGTACCGGGGTGAAAAACTGTTTTTT. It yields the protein CAWSVSYRGEKLFF.

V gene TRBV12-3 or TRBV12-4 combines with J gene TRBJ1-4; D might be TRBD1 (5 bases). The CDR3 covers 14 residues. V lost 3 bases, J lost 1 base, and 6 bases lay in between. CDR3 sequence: CASSFQGTNEKLFF. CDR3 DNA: TGTGCCAGCAGTTTCCAGGGAACTAATGAAAAACTGTTTTTT.

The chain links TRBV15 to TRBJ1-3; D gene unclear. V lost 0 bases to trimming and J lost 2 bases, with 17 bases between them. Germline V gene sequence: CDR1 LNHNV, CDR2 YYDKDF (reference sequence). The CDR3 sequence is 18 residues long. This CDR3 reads CATSRESQVTHTGNTIYF. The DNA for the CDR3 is TGTGCCACCAGCAGAGAAAGCCAGGTCACCCATACTGGAAACACCATATATTTT.

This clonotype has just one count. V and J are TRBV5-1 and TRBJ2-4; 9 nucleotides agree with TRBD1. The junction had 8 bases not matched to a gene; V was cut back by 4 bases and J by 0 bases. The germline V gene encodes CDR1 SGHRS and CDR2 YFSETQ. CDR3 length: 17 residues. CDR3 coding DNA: TGCGCCAGCAGCGAACAGGACAGGGGTTTAGCCAAAAACATTCAGTACTTC. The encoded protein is CASSEQDRGLAKNIQYF.

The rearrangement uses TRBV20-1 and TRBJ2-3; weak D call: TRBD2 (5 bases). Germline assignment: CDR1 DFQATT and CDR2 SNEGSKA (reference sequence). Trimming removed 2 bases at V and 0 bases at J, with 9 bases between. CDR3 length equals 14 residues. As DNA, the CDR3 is TGCAGTGCTAGATCGGGCGGGAGCACAGATACGCAGTATTTT. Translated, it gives CSARSGGSTDTQYF.

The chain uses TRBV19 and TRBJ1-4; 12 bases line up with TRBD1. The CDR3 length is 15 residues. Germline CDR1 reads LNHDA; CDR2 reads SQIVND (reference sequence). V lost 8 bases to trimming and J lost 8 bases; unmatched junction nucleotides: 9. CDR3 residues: CASAGTGGLEEKLFF. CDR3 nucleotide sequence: TGTGCCAGTGCCGGGACAGGGGGCTTAGAGGAAAAACTGTTTTTT.

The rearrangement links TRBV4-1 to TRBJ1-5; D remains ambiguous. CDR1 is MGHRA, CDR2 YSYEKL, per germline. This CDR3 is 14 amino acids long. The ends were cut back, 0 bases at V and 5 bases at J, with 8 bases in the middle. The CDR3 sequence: CASSQDSRDQPQHF. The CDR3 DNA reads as TGCGCCAGCAGCCAAGATAGCAGAGATCAGCCCCAGCATTTT.

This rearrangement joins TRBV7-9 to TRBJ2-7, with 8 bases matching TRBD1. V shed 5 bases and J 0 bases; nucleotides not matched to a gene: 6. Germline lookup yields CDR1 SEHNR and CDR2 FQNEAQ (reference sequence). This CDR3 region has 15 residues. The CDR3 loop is CASSPMGQVSYEQYF. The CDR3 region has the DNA TGTGCCAGCAGCCCAATGGGACAGGTCTCCTACGAGCAGTACTTC.

CDR3 sequence (DNA): TGCAGCGGTAGTCTCCAGGTAAACACTGAAGCTTTCTTT. Its translation is CSGSLQVNTEAFF. This chain uses TRBV29-1 with TRBJ1-1; D uncertain. Germline assignment: CDR1 SQVTM and CDR2 ANQGSEA. The CDR3 runs to 13 residues. The V end lost 7 bases, the J end lost 2 bases, and 14 bases lay between the germline ends.

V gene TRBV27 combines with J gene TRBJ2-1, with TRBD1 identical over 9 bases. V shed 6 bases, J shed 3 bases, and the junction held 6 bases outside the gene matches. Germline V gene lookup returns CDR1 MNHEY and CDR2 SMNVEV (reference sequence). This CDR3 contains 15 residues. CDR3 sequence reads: CASRTDRGVYNEQFF. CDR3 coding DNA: TGTGCCAGCAGGACCGACAGGGGGGTCTACAATGAGCAGTTCTTC.

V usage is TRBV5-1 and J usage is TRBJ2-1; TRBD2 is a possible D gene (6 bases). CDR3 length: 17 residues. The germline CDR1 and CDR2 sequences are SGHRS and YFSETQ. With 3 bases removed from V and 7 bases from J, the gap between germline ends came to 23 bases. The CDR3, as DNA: TGCGCCAGCAGCTCTCCGACGGCGGGGAGTACTTCGAATGAGCAGTTCTTC. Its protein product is CASSSPTAGSTSNEQFF. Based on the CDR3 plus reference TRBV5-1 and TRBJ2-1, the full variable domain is KAGVTQTPRYLIKTRGQQVTLSCSPISGHRSVSWYQQTPGQGLQFLFEYFSETQRNKGNFPGRFSGRQFSNSRSEMNVSTLELGDSALYLCASSSPTAGSTSNEQFFGPGTRLTVL.

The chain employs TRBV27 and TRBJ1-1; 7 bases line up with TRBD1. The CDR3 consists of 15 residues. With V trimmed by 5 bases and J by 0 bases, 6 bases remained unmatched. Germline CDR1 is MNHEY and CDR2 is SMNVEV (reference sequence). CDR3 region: CASSPRTGLNTEAFF. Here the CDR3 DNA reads TGTGCCAGCAGTCCAAGGACAGGCTTGAACACTGAAGCTTTCTTT.

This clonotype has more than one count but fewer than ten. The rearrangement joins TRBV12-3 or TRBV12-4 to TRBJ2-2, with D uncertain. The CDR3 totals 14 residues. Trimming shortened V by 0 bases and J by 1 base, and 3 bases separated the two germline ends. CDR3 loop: CASSLARNTGELFF. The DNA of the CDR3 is TGTGCCAGCAGTTTAGCCCGGAACACCGGGGAGCTGTTTTTT.

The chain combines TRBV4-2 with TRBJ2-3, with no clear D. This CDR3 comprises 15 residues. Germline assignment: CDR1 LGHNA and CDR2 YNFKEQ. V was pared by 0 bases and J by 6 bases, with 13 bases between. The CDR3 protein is CASSQETTPLDTQYF. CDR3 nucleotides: TGTGCCAGCAGCCAAGAAACGACTCCCCTGGATACGCAGTATTTT.

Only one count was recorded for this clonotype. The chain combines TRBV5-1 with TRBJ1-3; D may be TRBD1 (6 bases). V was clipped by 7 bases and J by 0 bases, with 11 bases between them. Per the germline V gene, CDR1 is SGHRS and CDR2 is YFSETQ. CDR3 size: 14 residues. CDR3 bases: TGCGCCAGCGGGGACAAGAGCTCTGGAAACACCATATATTTT. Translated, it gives CASGDKSSGNTIYF.

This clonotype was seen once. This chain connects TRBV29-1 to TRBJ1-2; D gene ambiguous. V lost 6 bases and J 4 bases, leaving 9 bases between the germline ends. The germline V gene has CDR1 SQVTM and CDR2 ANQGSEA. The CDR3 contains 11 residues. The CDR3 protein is CSVRSSYGYTF. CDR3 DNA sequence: TGCAGCGTCCGGTCGAGCTATGGCTACACCTTC.

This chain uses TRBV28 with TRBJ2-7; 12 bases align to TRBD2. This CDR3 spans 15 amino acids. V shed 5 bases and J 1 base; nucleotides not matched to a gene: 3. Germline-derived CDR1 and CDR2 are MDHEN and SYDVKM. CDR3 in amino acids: CASSTGTSGSYEQYF. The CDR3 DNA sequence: TGTGCCAGCAGTACCGGGACTAGCGGGTCCTACGAGCAGTACTTC. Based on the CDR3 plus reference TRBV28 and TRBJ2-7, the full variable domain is DVKVTQSSRYLVKRTGEKVFLECVQDMDHENMFWYRQDPGLGLRLIYFSYDVKMKEKGDIPEGYSVSREKKERFSLILESASTNQTSMYLCASSTGTSGSYEQYFGPGTRLTVT.

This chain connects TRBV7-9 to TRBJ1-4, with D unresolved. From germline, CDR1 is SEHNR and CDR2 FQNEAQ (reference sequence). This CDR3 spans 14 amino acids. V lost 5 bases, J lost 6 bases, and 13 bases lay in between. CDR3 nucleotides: TGTGCCAGCAGCGCCGTACGGGATGATGAAAAACTGTTTTTT. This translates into CASSAVRDDEKLFF.

DNA of the CDR3: TGTGCCAGTAGTATGTCGGGGGACGGTATCGGGGAGCTGTTTTTT. It encodes CASSMSGDGIGELFF. The chain carries TRBV19 and TRBJ2-2; D possibly corresponds to TRBD2 (6 bases). The CDR3 consists of 15 residues. Germline CDR1 and CDR2: LNHDA and SQIVND (reference sequence). Trimming took 3 bases from V and 7 from J, leaving 15 bases between them.

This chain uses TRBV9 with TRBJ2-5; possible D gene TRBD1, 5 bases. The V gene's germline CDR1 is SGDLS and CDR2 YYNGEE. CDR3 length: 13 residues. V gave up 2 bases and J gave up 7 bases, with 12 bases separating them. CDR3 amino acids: CASSVQGWGTQYF. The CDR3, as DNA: TGTGCCAGCAGCGTTCAGGGATGGGGGACCCAGTACTTC.

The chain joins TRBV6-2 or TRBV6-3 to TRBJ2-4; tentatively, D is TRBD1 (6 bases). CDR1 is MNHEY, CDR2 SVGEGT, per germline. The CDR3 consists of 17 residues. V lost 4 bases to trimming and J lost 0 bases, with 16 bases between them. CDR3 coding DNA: TGTGCCAGCAGTTCCATCGACAGGCGACTAGCCAAAAACATTCAGTACTTC. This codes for CASSSIDRRLAKNIQYF.

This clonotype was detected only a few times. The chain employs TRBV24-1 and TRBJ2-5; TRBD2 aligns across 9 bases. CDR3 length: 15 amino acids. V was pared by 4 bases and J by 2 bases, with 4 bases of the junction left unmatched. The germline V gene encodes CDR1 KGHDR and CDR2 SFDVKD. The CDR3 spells CATSEPTSGQETQYF. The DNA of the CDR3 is TGTGCCACCAGTGAACCGACTAGCGGACAAGAGACCCAGTACTTC.